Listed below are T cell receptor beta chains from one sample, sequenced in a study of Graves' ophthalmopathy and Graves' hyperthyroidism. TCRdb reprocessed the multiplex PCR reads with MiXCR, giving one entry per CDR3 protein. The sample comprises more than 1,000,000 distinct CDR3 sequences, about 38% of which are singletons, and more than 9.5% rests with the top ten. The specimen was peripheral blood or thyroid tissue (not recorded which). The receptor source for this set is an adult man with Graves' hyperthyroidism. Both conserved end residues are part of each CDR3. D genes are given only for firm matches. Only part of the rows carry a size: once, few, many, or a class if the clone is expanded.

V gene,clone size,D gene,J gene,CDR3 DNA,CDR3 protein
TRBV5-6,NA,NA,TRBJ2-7,TGTGCCAGCAGCTTGGGACGGACGGAAACCTACGAGCAGTACTTC,CASSLGRTETYEQYF
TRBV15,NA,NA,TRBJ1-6,TGTGCCACAGCGGGGCACGGGATCGGCAATTCACCCCTCCACTTT,CATAGHGIGNSPLHF
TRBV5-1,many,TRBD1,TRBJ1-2,TGCGCCAGCAGCAGGGGACAGGGGATTTATGGCTACACCTTC,CASSRGQGIYGYTF
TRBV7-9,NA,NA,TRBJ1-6,TGTGCCAGCAGCCCCCCTTCGGGTTCACCCCTCCACTTT,CASSPPSGSPLHF
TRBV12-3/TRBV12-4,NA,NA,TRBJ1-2,TGTGCCAGCAGTTTAAGCAGAGAGTATGGCTACACCTTC,CASSLSREYGYTF
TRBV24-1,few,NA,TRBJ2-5,TGTGCCAGCGGGATAGCGGCAACCCAAGAGACCCAGTACTTC,CASGIAATQETQYF
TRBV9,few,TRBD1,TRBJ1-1,TGTGCCAGCAGCGTAAACCGGGACAGTGAAGCTTTCTTT,CASSVNRDSEAFF
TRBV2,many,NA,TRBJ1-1,TGTGCCAGCAAGGTGGATTCAGGGATCACTGAAGCTTTCTTT,CASKVDSGITEAFF
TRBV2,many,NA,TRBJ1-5,TGTGCCAGCAGAAACACGGCGAATCAGCCCCAGCATTTT,CASRNTANQPQHF
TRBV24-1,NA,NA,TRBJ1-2,TGTGCCACCAGTGATGGGGGACCTTATCCCTTTTATGGCTACACCTTC,CATSDGGPYPFYGYTF
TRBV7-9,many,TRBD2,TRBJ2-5,TGTGCCAGCAGCTCCAAAACTAGCGGGAGTATCTGGGAGACCCAGTACTTC,CASSSKTSGSIWETQYF
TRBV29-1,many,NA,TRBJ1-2,TGCAGCGTTGGTAGGGTCCAAGATGGCTACACCTTC,CSVGRVQDGYTF
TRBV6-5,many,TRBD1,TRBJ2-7,TGTGCCAGCAGAGATCCGGGACAGGGGTCCTACGAGCAGTACTTC,CASRDPGQGSYEQYF
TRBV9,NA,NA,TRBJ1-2,TGTGCGGACAGCTTAAGCTATGGCTACACCTTC,CADSLSYGYTF
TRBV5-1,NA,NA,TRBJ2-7,TGCGCCAGCAGCTCTGGGGAGATCTACGAGCAGTACTTC,CASSSGEIYEQYF
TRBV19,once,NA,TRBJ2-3,TGTGCCAGTACCAAACGGGGCGCCTTTCAGACGCAGTATTTT,CASTKRGAFQTQYF
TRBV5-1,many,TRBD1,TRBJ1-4,TGCGCCAGCAGCGCCGGGACAGGGGGCATTGAAAAACTGTTTTTT,CASSAGTGGIEKLFF
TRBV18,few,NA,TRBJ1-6,TGTGCCAGCTCACCAGGGGTTAATTCACCCCTCCACTTT,CASSPGVNSPLHF
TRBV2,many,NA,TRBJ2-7,TGTGCCAGCAGGCCCAGGGTTCACGAGCAGTACTTC,CASRPRVHEQYF
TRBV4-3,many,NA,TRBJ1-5,TGCGCCAGCAGCCAAGGACCAGGGAATAATCAGCCCCAGCATTTT,CASSQGPGNNQPQHF
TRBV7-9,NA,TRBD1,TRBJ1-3,TGTGCCAGCAGCGGGACAGGGGGCTTGGGAAACACCATATATTTT,CASSGTGGLGNTIYF
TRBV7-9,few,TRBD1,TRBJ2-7,TGCGCCAGCAGCCTTACAACACCAGGGGGCTACGAGCAGTACTTC,CASSLTTPGGYEQYF
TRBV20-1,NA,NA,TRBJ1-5,TGCAGTGCTATTTGTACAGGGTTTGGTGGCAATCAGCCCCAGCATTTT,CSAICTGFGGNQPQHF
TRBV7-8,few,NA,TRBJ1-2,TGTGCCAGCAGCTTAGGTCAACTGGGCTACACCTTC,CASSLGQLGYTF
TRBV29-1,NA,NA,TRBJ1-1,TGCAGCGTTGAGGTCCACGGGGGAATTACTGAAGCTTTCTTT,CSVEVHGGITEAFF
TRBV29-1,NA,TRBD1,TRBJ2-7,TGCAGCTTTGGGACAGGGGCACACGAGCAGTACTTC,CSFGTGAHEQYF
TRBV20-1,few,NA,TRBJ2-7,TGCAGTGCTAGTTCTTTCGGGAGCTCCTACGAGCAGTACTTC,CSASSFGSSYEQYF
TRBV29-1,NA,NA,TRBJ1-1,TGCAGCGTTGTTGTCCGGGCAGGCGGGAGGAGTTCGGACACTGAAGCTTTCTTT,CSVVVRAGGRSSDTEAFF
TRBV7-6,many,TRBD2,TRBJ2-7,TGTGCCAGCAGCTCGGCTAGCGGGAGTGCATCGAAGCAGTACTTC,CASSSASGSASKQYF
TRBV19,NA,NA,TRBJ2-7,TGTGCCAGTAGTATTGCCCAGACCTACGAGCAGTACTTC,CASSIAQTYEQYF
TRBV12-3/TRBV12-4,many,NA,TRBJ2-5,TGTGCCAGCAGAAAACCGGGACAACCTTTATACTTC,CASRKPGQPLYF
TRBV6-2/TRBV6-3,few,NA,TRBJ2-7,TGTGCCAGCAGTTACTGGCCAGGGAGGAGTGTCGTCTACGAGCAGTACTTC,CASSYWPGRSVVYEQYF
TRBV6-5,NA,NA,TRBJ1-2,TGTGCCAGCAGTTCCGAAGGACAGTACTATGGCTACACCTTC,CASSSEGQYYGYTF
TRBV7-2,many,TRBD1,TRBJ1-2,TGTGCCAGCAGCTTTCCAGGGGGCAGGCGGTATGGCTACACCTTC,CASSFPGGRRYGYTF
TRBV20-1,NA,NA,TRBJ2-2,TGCAGTGCTAGAGACGGCGGGTGGGCATACACCGGGGAGCTGTTTTTT,CSARDGGWAYTGELFF
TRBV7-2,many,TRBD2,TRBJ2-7,TGTGCCAGCAGCTCAGCTAGCGGGAGGATCCACGAGCAGTACTTC,CASSSASGRIHEQYF
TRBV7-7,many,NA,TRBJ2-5,TGTGCCAGCAGCCCTAGTCCGGCATCACCCAAAGAGACCCAGTACTTC,CASSPSPASPKETQYF
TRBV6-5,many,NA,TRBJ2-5,TGTGCCAGCAGGAAAGGACTGGCCCAAGAGACCCAGTACTTC,CASRKGLAQETQYF
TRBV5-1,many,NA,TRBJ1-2,TGCGCCAGCAGCATGGACCGTACGAGCTATGGCTACACCTTC,CASSMDRTSYGYTF
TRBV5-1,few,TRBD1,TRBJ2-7,TGCGCCAGCACCCTCACGGGACAGAAGGGGAACGAGCAGTACTTC,CASTLTGQKGNEQYF
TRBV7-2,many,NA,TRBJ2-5,TGTGCCAGCAGCTTAGGGGCTAGCGAGACCCAGTACTTC,CASSLGASETQYF
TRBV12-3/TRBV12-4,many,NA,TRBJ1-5,TGTGCCAGCAGCCAGGGGAATAGCAATCAGCCCCAGCATTTT,CASSQGNSNQPQHF
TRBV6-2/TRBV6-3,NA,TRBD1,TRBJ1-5,TGTGCCAGCAATTGGGACAGGGATAGCAATCAGCCCCAGCATTTT,CASNWDRDSNQPQHF
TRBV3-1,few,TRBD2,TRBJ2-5,TGTGCCAGCAGCCAGGTCGTGACTAGCGGGCAAGAGACCCAGTACTTC,CASSQVVTSGQETQYF
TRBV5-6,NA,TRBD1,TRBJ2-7,TGTGCCAGGAGCTCGGACAGGGGCTACGAGCAGTACTTC,CARSSDRGYEQYF
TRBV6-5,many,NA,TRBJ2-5,TGTGCCAGCAGCCCGGATCTGGCGGGGGAGACCCAGTACTTC,CASSPDLAGETQYF
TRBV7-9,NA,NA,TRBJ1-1,TGTGCCACCAGTGCACACGCGGGCACTGAAGCTTTCTTT,CATSAHAGTEAFF
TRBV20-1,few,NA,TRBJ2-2,TGCAGTGCTAGAGGAGGATTCGGTCCGAACACCGGGGAGCTGTTTTTT,CSARGGFGPNTGELFF
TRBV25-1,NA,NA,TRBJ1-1,TGTGCCAGCAGCTGGGCTGGGGTTAACACTGAAGCTTTCTTT,CASSWAGVNTEAFF
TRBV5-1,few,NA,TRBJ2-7,TGCGCCAGCAGCTTGGCATCCCTTTACTACGAGCAGTACTTC,CASSLASLYYEQYF
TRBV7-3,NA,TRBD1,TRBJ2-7,TGCGCCAGCAGCCACCTCGGATGGACAGGGCCGGAGCAGTACTTC,CASSHLGWTGPEQYF
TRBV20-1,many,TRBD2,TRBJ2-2,TGCAGTGCTAGAATTTGGCGGGAGCGGACCGGGGAGCTGTTTTTT,CSARIWRERTGELFF
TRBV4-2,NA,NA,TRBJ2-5,TGTGCCAGCAGCCAAGACGAGGGCAGGGAGACCCAGTACTTC,CASSQDEGRETQYF